This T cell receptor (beta chain) was captured in a study of blood T cell repertoires in COVID-19. Across the whole study: COVID-19 samples collected from the United States, Italy and Spain covered acute and convalescent phases. T cells, B-cell-depleted T cells, or PBMCs supplied cDNA or gDNA.

Under the authors' procedure: Scientists estimated how many nucleated cells there were by amplifying reference gene primers. Sequencing was performed with immunoSEQ multiplex PCR; in TCRdb, only in-frame clones are kept and a portion is missing. From that table come the V and J calls and clone size; the DNA was used to work out D and trimming. The table records over 200,000 clones, around 87% of them present only once. The TCR was taken from a woman aged 30 to 39 who had recovered from COVID-19. Sequencing was performed on peripheral blood.

CDR3 nucleotides: TGTGCCAGCAGACTGGACAGGGAGGGAACCGGGGAGCTGTTTTTT. Translating gives CASRLDREGTGELFF. This sequence joins TRBV7-2 and TRBJ2-2, with a possible D match to TRBD1 (8 bases). V dropped 6 bases and J dropped 5 bases, with 16 bases sitting between them. Germline CDR1 reads SGHTA; CDR2 reads FQGNSA. The CDR3 is 15 residues long.